These 26 T cell receptor beta chains share one sample of origin, sequenced in a study of identical twins. A single record per CDR3 protein comes from TCRdb applying MiXCR to the 5' RACE reads. Of about 530,000 distinct CDR3 sequences detected, 20% to 25% appear once; the ten largest clones hold around 0.48%. This sample was shared with a second study, whose subject was yellow fever vaccine responses in identical twins.

Sequences were obtained from CD4+ T cells sorted from blood. These receptors originate from a woman between 18 and 30 years old in good health.

The chain uses TRBV11-1 and TRBJ2-1; TRBD2 matches 7 bases. The CDR3 is made up of 13 amino acids. J was trimmed by 5 bases and V by 6 bases; bases with no gene match: 4. Germline CDR1 SGHAT, CDR2 FQDESV (reference sequence). CDR3 coding DNA: TGTGCCAGCAGGTTCGGGGGGAACAATGAGCAGTTCTTC. Translated: CASRFGGNNEQFF.

The chain carries TRBV20-1 and TRBJ2-1; 11 bases are a match to TRBD2. Germline loops: CDR1 DFQATT, CDR2 SNEGSKA (reference sequence). The CDR3 is made up of 16 amino acids. Germline trimming cut 7 bases from V and 0 bases from J; bases unmatched to any gene: 8. CDR3 bases: TGCAGTGTCCCGGGACTAGCGGCCAGCTCCTACAATGAGCAGTTCTTC. Translation gives CSVPGLAASSYNEQFF.

This clonotype appeared a few times. V usage is TRBV15 and J usage is TRBJ1-1; D possibly corresponds to TRBD1 (5 bases). V lost 5 bases to trimming and J lost 5 bases, with 21 bases between them. The germline V gene has CDR1 LNHNV and CDR2 YYDKDF (reference sequence). This CDR3 is built from 16 residues. Written as DNA, the CDR3 is TGTGCCACCAGCCCTCGGAGGGACCCGATAGGGACTGAAGCTTTCTTT. Amino acid sequence: CATSPRRDPIGTEAFF.

This clonotype was observed a handful of times. The CDR3 nucleotides read TGTGCCAGTAGTATACCCGGACTAGCTAATGAGCAGTTCTTC. This codes for CASSIPGLANEQFF. This chain uses TRBV19 with TRBJ2-1; 8 bases are shared with TRBD2. Germline V gene sequence: CDR1 LNHDA, CDR2 SQIVND (reference sequence). The CDR3 is 14 amino acids. The J segment lost 7 bases and the V segment lost 2 bases, leaving 4 bases of the junction unmatched. The full variable domain, its missing parts supplied by reference TRBV19 and TRBJ2-1, is DGGITQSPKYLFRKEGQNVTLSCEQNLNHDAMYWYRQDPGQGLRLIYYSQIVNDFQKGDIAEGYSVSREKKESFPLTVTSAQKNPTAFYLCASSIPGLANEQFFGPGTRLTVL.

This clonotype appeared a few times. The V call is TRBV5-1, the J call TRBJ2-2; D is possibly TRBD1 (5 bases). Trimming removed 7 bases from V and 1 base from J, with 14 bases in between. The CDR3 is 15 amino acids. The germline V gene has CDR1 SGHRS and CDR2 YFSETQ. In nucleotides, the CDR3 is TGCGCCAGCGGGCTGGGGCAGCTGAACACCGGGGAGCTGTTTTTT. It encodes CASGLGQLNTGELFF.

CDR3 DNA sequence: TGTGCCAGCAGCCACGCCGGGCTATCGCTAGGCTACACCTTC. This encodes CASSHAGLSLGYTF. The V call is TRBV7-8, the J call TRBJ1-2; no firm D call. Trimming stripped 5 bases from V and 8 bases from J, with 18 bases between. Germline V gene lookup returns CDR1 SGHVS and CDR2 FQNEAQ. This CDR3 is 14 amino acids long.

This CDR3 is CASSPWSGETGELFF. The CDR3 DNA is TGTGCCAGCAGCCCCTGGTCGGGTGAAACCGGGGAGCTGTTTTTT. The chain has TRBV7-9 and TRBJ2-2; no clear D gene. Trimming removed 5 bases at V and 5 bases at J, with 15 bases between. CDR3 size: 15 residues. Looked up from germline, CDR1 is SEHNR and CDR2 is FQNEAQ (reference sequence). Looking up the rest from reference TRBV7-9 and TRBJ2-2 gives the full variable domain: DTGVSQNPRHKITKRGQNVTFRCDPISEHNRLYWYRQTLGQGPEFLTYFQNEAQLEKSRLLSDRFSAERPKGSFSTLEIQRTEQGDSAMYLCASSPWSGETGELFFGEGSRLTVL.

The CDR3, as DNA: TGTGCCAGCATGGGGAACACTGAAGCTTTCTTT. It is translated as CASMGNTEAFF. This chain joins TRBV6-6 and TRBJ1-1; unclear D gene. The CDR3 runs to 11 residues. Trimming shortened V by 7 bases and J by 1 base, and 4 bases separated the two germline ends. Germline V gives CDR1 MNHNY, CDR2 SVGAGI (reference sequence).

This clonotype was observed many times. The V call is TRBV12-3 or TRBV12-4, the J call TRBJ2-7, with D possibly TRBD1 on 5 matching bases. Trimming shortened V by 6 bases and J by 6 bases, and 18 bases separated the two germline ends. CDR3 length: 14 amino acids. The CDR3 here is CASRPPGNQGEQYF. The CDR3 bases are TGTGCCAGCAGACCCCCAGGTAATCAGGGCGAGCAGTACTTC.

This clonotype was detected ten times or more. The chain uses TRBV3-1 and TRBJ1-2; 9 bases are a match to TRBD1. CDR1 is LGHDT and CDR2 is YNNKEL in the germline V gene (reference sequence). V lost 6 bases, J lost 2 bases, and 1 base stayed unmatched. This CDR3 spans 13 amino acids. CDR3 sequence: CASRGQGNYGYTF. The CDR3 DNA is TGTGCCAGCAGAGGACAGGGGAACTATGGCTACACCTTC.

This sequence joins TRBV7-8 and TRBJ2-2; TRBD2 agrees at 7 bases. The CDR3 sequence is 16 residues long. Looked up from germline, CDR1 is SGHVS and CDR2 is FQNEAQ. The V segment lost 2 bases and the J segment 5 bases; nucleotides outside the gene matches: 8. The chain's CDR3 is CASSLRAGATTGELFF. The DNA of the CDR3 is TGTGCCAGCAGCTTACGTGCGGGAGCGACGACCGGGGAGCTGTTTTTT.

The chain combines TRBV7-9 with TRBJ2-3; TRBD1 matches 7 bases. V trimming: 1 base; J trimming: 4 bases; junction bases outside the gene matches: 8. The CDR3 totals 16 residues. Germline lookup yields CDR1 SEHNR and CDR2 FQNEAQ (reference sequence). The CDR3 here is CASSLVGRGFPDTQYF. In DNA, the CDR3 is TGTGCCAGCAGCTTAGTTGGCAGGGGGTTCCCAGATACGCAGTATTTT.

The chain links TRBV11-1 to TRBJ2-7, with a possible D match to TRBD2 (6 bases). This CDR3 contains 18 residues. The germline V gene has CDR1 SGHAT and CDR2 FQDESV (reference sequence). V lost 5 bases and J lost 4, with 27 bases in between. DNA of the CDR3: TGTGCCAGCAGCCCACTGGGAGGCGGCGAACTATCCACATACGAGCAGTACTTC. This translates into CASSPLGGGELSTYEQYF.

The chain joins TRBV29-1 to TRBJ1-1; D is undetermined. CDR3 size: 12 residues. The V end lost 3 bases, the J end lost 8 bases, and 13 bases lay between the germline ends. Per germline, CDR1 SQVTM and CDR2 ANQGSEA. This chain's CDR3 is CSVEALQREAFF. In DNA form, the CDR3 reads TGCAGCGTTGAGGCCCTGCAGAGGGAAGCTTTCTTT.

The chain employs TRBV30 and TRBJ1-5; 11 bases map to TRBD1. Germline V gene lookup returns CDR1 GTSNPN and CDR2 SVGIG (reference sequence). This CDR3 is 14 amino acids long. Losses at the gene ends were 5 bases for V and 5 bases for J; bases not matched to a gene: 5. CDR3 coding DNA: TGTGCCTGGGGGGACAGGGGGAACGATCAGCCCCAGCATTTT. As protein: CAWGDRGNDQPQHF.

This clonotype came up many times. The V gene is TRBV20-1, the J gene TRBJ2-1; no reliable D call. Germline CDR1 and CDR2: DFQATT and SNEGSKA (reference sequence). There are 14 residues in the CDR3. Trimming cost V 4 bases and J 0 bases, with 10 bases left between them. CDR3 amino acids: CSAISGSSYNEQFF. The DNA for the CDR3 is TGCAGTGCTATTTCTGGAAGCTCCTACAATGAGCAGTTCTTC.

This clonotype showed up just a few times. The V call is TRBV5-1, the J call TRBJ1-2; D perhaps matches TRBD1 (5 bases). Trimming stripped 2 bases from V and 4 bases from J, with 12 bases between. Germline CDR1 and CDR2: SGHRS and YFSETQ. This CDR3 is built from 14 residues. Written as DNA, the CDR3 is TGCGCCAGCAGCTTTCCAGGGCGACCCTATGGCTACACCTTC. Protein product: CASSFPGRPYGYTF. The full variable domain, its missing parts supplied by reference TRBV5-1 and TRBJ1-2, is KAGVTQTPRYLIKTRGQQVTLSCSPISGHRSVSWYQQTPGQGLQFLFEYFSETQRNKGNFPGRFSGRQFSNSRSEMNVSTLELGDSALYLCASSFPGRPYGYTFGSGTRLTVV.

The V call is TRBV28, the J call TRBJ2-3; TRBD2 matches 10 bases. V shed 5 bases, J shed 6 bases, and the junction held 11 bases outside the gene matches. The CDR3 runs to 16 residues. Germline CDR1 and CDR2: MDHEN and SYDVKM. As DNA, the CDR3 is TGTGCCAGCAGTCCTAGCGGGGGACCCGACCACGATACGCAGTATTTT. Residues: CASSPSGGPDHDTQYF.

This clonotype showed up just a few times. This chain links TRBV9 with TRBJ2-1, with 13 bases fitting TRBD2. With V trimmed by 4 bases and J by 4 bases, 14 bases remained unmatched. This CDR3 spans 19 amino acids. The germline V gene has CDR1 SGDLS and CDR2 YYNGEE. The CDR3 coding sequence is TGTGCCAGCAGCAAAAGACCGGGACTAGCGGGGCAGATGTACAATGAGCAGTTCTTC. It encodes CASSKRPGLAGQMYNEQFF.

In this sample, this clonotype turned up a few times. The chain uses TRBV21-1 and TRBJ2-1; the D call in the table, TRBD1, was not verified against the DNA. TRBV21-1 has pseudogene status. This CDR3 has 14 residues. The CDR3, as DNA: TGTGCCAGTCGTACAGGGGGGACGTCTTATGAGCAGTTCTTC. It codes for CASRTGGTSYEQFF.

J is TRBJ2-7 and V is TRBV10-3; TRBD1 agrees at 7 bases. The CDR3 contains 13 residues. Looked up from germline, CDR1 is ENHRY and CDR2 is SYGVKD. Trimming at V came to 4 bases and at J to 1 base, leaving 1 base not matched to a gene. The CDR3 nucleotides read TGTGCCATCAGTGGACAGGGTTCCTACGAGCAGTACTTC. Protein: CAISGQGSYEQYF.

This rearrangement joins TRBV5-6 to TRBJ2-1; either TRBD1 or TRBD2 may fit D (5 bases each). Germline assignment: CDR1 SGHDT and CDR2 YYEEEE. The CDR3 covers 13 residues. V lost 3 bases and J 7 bases, leaving 11 bases between the germline ends. The CDR3 protein is CASSWDLGNEQFF. The CDR3 bases are TGTGCCAGCAGCTGGGACCTGGGGAATGAGCAGTTCTTC.

This clonotype showed up just a few times. V is TRBV6-5 and J is TRBJ1-6; D unresolved. The V gene lost 0 bases and the J gene lost 9 bases, with 12 bases spanning the gap. Germline CDR1 is MNHEY and CDR2 is SVGAGI. CDR3 length equals 15 residues. The CDR3 spells CASSYSSDPRSPLHF. The CDR3 bases are TGTGCCAGCAGTTACTCATCGGACCCTCGTTCACCCCTCCACTTT.

J is TRBJ2-7 and V is TRBV27; 7 bases map to TRBD2. Germline trimming cut 6 bases from V and 3 bases from J; bases unmatched to any gene: 8. Germline lookup yields CDR1 MNHEY and CDR2 SMNVEV (reference sequence). CDR3 length equals 14 residues. The CDR3 sequence is CASRKRELDYEQYF. CDR3 coding DNA: TGTGCCAGCAGGAAGCGGGAACTCGACTACGAGCAGTACTTC.

The chain recombines TRBV3-1 with TRBJ2-2; 14 positions match TRBD2. From germline, CDR1 is LGHDT and CDR2 YNNKEL (reference sequence). V gave up 7 bases and J gave up 4 bases; unmatched junction bases: 14. The CDR3 extends over 19 amino acids. The CDR3: CASTIRFPGLAGGTGELFF. CDR3 coding DNA: TGTGCCAGCACCATTCGCTTTCCTGGACTAGCGGGAGGCACCGGGGAGCTGTTTTTT.

The chain couples TRBV5-1 to TRBJ2-2; no clear D. The germline gives CDR1 SGHRS, CDR2 YFSETQ. V was cut by 1 base and J by 5 bases, with 12 bases left in between. This CDR3 is 15 amino acids long. The CDR3 is CASSLIGTGTGELFF. CDR3 sequence (DNA): TGCGCCAGCAGCTTGATAGGAACCGGGACCGGGGAGCTGTTTTTT.